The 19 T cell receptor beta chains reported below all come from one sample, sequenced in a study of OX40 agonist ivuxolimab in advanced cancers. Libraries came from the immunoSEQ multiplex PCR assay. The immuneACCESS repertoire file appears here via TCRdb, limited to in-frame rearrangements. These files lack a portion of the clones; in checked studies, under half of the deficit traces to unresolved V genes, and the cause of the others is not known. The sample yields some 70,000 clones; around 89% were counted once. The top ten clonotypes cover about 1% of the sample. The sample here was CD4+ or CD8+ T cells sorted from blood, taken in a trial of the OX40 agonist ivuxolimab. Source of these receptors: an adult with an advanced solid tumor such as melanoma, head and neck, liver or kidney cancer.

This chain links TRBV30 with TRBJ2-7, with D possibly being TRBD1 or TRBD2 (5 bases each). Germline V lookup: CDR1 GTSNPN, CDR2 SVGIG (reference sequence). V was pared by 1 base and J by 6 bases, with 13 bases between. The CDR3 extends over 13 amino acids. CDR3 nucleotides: TGTGCCTGGAGTGATTTCCGGGGCCTCGAGCAGTACTTC. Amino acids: CAWSDFRGLEQYF.

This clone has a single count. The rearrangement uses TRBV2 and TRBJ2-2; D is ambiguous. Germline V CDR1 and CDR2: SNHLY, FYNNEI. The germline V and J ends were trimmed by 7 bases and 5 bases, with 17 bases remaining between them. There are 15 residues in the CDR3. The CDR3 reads CASTPTGFKTGELFF. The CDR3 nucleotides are TGTGCCAGCACCCCCACGGGCTTTAAAACCGGGGAGCTGTTTTTT.

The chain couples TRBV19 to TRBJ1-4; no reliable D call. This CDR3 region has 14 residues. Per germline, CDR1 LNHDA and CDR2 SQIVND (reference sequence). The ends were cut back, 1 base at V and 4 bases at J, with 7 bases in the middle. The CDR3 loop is CASSIGPYNEKLFF. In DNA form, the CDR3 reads TGTGCCAGTAGTATAGGACCGTATAATGAAAAACTGTTTTTT.

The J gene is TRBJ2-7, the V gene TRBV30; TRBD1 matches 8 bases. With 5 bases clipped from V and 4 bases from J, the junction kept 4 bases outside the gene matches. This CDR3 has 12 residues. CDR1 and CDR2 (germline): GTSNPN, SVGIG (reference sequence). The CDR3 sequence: CAWARDRYEQYF. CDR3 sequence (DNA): TGTGCCTGGGCTAGGGACAGGTACGAGCAGTACTTC.

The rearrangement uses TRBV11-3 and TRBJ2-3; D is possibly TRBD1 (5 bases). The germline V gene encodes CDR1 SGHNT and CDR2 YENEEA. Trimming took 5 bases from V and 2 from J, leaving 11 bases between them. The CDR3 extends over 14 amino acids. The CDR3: CASSHRQNTDTQYF. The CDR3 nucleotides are TGTGCCAGCAGCCACCGACAGAACACAGATACGCAGTATTTT. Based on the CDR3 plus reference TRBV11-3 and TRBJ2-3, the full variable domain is EAGVVQSPRYKIIEKKQPVAFWCNPISGHNTLYWYLQNLGQGPELLIRYENEEAVDDSQLPKDRFSAERLKGVDSTLKIQPAELGDSAVYLCASSHRQNTDTQYFGPGTRLTVL.

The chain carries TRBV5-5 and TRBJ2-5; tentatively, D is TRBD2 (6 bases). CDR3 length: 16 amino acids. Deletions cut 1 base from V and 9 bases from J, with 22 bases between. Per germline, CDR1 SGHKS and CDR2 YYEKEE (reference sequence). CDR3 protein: CASSLIGALPGEAQYF. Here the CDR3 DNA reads TGTGCCAGCAGCTTGATAGGGGCCCTGCCCGGGGAGGCCCAGTACTTC.

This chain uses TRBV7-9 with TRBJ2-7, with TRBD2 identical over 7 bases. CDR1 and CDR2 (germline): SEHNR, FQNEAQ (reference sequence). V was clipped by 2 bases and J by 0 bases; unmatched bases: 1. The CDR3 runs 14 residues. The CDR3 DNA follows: TGTGCCAGCAGCTTACCTAGCGGCTCCTACGAGCAGTACTTC. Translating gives CASSLPSGSYEQYF.

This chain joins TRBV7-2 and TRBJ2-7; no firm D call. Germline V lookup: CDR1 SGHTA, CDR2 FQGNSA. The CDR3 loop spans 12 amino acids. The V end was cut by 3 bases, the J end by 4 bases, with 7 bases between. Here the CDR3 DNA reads TGTGCCAGCAGCTTTTCTTTGTACGAGCAGTACTTC. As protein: CASSFSLYEQYF.

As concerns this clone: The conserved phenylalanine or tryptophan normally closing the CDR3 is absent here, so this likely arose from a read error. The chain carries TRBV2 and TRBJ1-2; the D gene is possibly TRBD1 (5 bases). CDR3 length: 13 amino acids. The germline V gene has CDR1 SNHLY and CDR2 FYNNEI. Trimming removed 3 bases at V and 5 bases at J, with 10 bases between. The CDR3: CASSDLAGYGYTL. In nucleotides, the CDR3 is TGTGCCAGCAGTGATCTGGCAGGGTATGGCTACACCCTC.

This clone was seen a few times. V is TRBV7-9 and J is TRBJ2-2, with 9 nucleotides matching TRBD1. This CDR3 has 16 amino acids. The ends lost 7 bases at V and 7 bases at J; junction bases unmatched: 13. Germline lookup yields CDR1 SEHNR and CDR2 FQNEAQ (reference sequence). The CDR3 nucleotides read TGTGCCAGCACCGAATCCGGGACAGGGATCCACGGGGAGCTGTTTTTT. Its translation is CASTESGTGIHGELFF. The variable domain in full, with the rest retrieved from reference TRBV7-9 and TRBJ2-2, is DTGVSQNPRHKITKRGQNVTFRCDPISEHNRLYWYRQTLGQGPEFLTYFQNEAQLEKSRLLSDRFSAERPKGSFSTLEIQRTEQGDSAMYLCASTESGTGIHGELFFGEGSRLTVL.

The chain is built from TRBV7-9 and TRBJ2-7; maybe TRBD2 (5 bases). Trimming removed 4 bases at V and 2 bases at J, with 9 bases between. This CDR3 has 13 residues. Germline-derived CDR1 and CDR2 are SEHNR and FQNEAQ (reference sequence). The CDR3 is CASSSGYAYEQYF. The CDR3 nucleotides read TGTGCCAGCAGCTCGGGATATGCCTACGAGCAGTACTTC.

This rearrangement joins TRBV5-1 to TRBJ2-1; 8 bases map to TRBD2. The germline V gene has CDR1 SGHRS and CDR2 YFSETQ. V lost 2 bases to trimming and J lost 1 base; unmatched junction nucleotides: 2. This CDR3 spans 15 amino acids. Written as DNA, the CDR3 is TGCGCCAGCAGCTTTATAGCGGGATCCTACAATGAGCAGTTCTTC. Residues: CASSFIAGSYNEQFF.

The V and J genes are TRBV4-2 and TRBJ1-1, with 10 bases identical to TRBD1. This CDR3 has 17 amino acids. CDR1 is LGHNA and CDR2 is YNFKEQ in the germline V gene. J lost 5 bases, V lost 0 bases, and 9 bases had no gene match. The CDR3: CASSQDSRQGARTEAFF. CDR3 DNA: TGTGCCAGCAGCCAAGATTCGAGACAGGGGGCGAGGACTGAAGCTTTCTTT.

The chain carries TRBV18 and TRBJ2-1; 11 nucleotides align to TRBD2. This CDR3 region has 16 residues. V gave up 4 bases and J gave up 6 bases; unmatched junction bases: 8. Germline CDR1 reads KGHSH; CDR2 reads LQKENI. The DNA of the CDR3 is TGTGCCAGCTCACTCGGGACTAGCGGCGACCCCAATGAGCAGTTCTTC. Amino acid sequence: CASSLGTSGDPNEQFF.

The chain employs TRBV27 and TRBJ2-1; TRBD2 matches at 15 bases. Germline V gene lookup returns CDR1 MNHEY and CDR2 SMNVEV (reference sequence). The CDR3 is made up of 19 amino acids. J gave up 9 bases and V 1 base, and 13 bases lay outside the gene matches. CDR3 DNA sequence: TGTGCCAGCAGTTTATACAGGGTTATGGGACTAGCGGGAGGTTGTGAGCAGTTCTTC. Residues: CASSLYRVMGLAGGCEQFF.

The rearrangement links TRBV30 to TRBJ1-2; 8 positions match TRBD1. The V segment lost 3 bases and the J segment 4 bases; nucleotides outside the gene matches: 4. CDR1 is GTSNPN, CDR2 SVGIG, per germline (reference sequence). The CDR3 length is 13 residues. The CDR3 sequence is CAWSRDRPYGYTF. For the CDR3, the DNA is TGTGCCTGGAGCCGGGACAGGCCCTATGGCTACACCTTC.

This CDR3 is CASSPNPNSPLHF. The CDR3 DNA reads TGTGCCAGCTCACCAAACCCAAATTCACCCCTCCACTTT. The rearrangement uses TRBV18 and TRBJ1-6; D remains ambiguous. The CDR3 totals 13 residues. Germline V CDR1 and CDR2: KGHSH, LQKENI. Deletions cut 2 bases from V and 7 bases from J, with 6 bases between.

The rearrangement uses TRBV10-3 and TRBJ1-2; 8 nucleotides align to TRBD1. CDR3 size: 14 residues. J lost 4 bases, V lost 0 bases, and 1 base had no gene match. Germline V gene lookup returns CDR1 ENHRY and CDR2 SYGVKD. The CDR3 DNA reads TGTGCCATCAGTGAGTCAACAGGGGGCTATGGCTACACCTTC. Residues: CAISESTGGYGYTF.

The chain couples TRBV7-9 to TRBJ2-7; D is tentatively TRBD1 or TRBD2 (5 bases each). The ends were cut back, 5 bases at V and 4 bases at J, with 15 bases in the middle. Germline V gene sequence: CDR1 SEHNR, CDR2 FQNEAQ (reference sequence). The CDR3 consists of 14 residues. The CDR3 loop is CASSNRDGPYEQYF. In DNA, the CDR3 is TGTGCCAGCAGCAACCGGGACGGACCTTACGAGCAGTACTTC.